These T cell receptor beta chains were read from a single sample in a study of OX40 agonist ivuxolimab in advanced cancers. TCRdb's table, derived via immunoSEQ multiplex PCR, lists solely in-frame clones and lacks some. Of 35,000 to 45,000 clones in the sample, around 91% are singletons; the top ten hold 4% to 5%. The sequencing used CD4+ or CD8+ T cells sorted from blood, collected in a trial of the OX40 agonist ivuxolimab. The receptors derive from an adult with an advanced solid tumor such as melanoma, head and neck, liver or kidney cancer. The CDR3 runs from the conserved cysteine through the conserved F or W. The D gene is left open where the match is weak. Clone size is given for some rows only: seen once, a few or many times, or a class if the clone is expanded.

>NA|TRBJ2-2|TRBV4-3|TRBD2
TGCGCCAGCAGCCATCTACCGGGACTAGCGGGTATTAGGACCGGGGAGCTGTTTTTT
CASSHLPGLAGIRTGELFF
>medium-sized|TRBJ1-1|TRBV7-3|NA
TGTGCCAGCAGCTTGGGACAGAACACTGAAGCTTTCTTT
CASSLGQNTEAFF
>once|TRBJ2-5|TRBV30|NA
TGTGCCTGGAGTGTAGGGGGGCAAGAGACCCAGTACTTC
CAWSVGGQETQYF
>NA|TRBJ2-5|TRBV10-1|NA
TGCGCCAGCAGACGGCTACGGGAAGAGACCCAGTACTTC
CASRRLREETQYF
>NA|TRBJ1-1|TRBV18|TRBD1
TGTGCCAGCTCACCCAGACAGGGGAACACTGAAGCTTTCTTT
CASSPRQGNTEAFF
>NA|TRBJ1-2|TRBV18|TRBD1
TGTGCCAGCTCACCGACAGGGCCAAACTATGGCTACACCTTC
CASSPTGPNYGYTF
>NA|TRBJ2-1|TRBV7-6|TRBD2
TGTGCCAGCAGCTCTTTCCTAGCGGCCGTTGGCAATGAGCAGTTCTTC
CASSSFLAAVGNEQFF
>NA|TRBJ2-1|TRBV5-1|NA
TGCGCCAGCAGCTTGGGGCAGGTAACCCGTCTTGACTTATCCTACAATGAGCAGTTCTTC
CASSLGQVTRLDLSYNEQFF
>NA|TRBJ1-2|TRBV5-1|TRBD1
TGCGCCAGCAGCTTGACAGGGGGCACTAACTATGGCTACACCTTC
CASSLTGGTNYGYTF
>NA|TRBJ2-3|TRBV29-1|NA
TGCAGCGTCTTGTTAGATACGCAGTATTTT
CSVLLDTQYF
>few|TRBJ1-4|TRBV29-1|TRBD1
TGCAGCGTTGAAGACCCGGACAGGGGAGGTGAAAAACTGTTTTTT
CSVEDPDRGGEKLFF
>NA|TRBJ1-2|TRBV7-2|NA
TGTGCCAGCAGCTTACATCTATCCGACCCCTATGGCTACACCTTC
CASSLHLSDPYGYTF
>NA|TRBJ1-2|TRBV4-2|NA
TGTGCCAGCAGCCAAGAGATAGGGGAAAACTATGGCTACACCTTC
CASSQEIGENYGYTF
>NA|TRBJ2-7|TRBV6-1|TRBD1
TGTGCCAGCAGGGAACCGGGACAGGGTTCCTACGAGCAGTACTTC
CASREPGQGSYEQYF
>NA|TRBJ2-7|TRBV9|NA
TGTGCCAGCAGCGGTTACGGGAGCTCCTACGAGCAGTACTTC
CASSGYGSSYEQYF
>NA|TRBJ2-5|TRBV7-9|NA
TGTGCCAGCAGCCAGGGACACCAGCAAGAGACCCAGTACTTC
CASSQGHQQETQYF
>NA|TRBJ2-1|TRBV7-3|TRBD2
TGTGCCAGCAGCTTCGGACTAGCGGGGTATTACAATGAGCAGTTCTTC
CASSFGLAGYYNEQFF
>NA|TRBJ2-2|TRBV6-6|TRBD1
TGTGCCAGCAGTTACACTCCGGGACAGGGTGGCGGGGAGCTGTTTTTT
CASSYTPGQGGGELFF
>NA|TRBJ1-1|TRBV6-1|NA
TGTGCCAGCAGTAGTACAGGGATGAACACTGAAGCTTTCTTT
CASSSTGMNTEAFF
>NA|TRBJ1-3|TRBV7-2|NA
TGTGCCAGCAGCTCCGACCCAGGGGTCTCTGGAAACACCATATATTTT
CASSSDPGVSGNTIYF
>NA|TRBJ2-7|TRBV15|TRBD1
TGTGCCACCAGCAGAGATCAGGGACAGGCCTACGAGCAGTACTTC
CATSRDQGQAYEQYF
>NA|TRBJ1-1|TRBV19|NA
TGTGCCAGTAGTATTGGAGGGATATACCAGAACACTGAAGCTTTCTTT
CASSIGGIYQNTEAFF
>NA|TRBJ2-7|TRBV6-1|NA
TGTGCCAGCAGCGCTGTCTACGAGCAGTACTTC
CASSAVYEQYF
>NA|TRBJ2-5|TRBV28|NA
TGTGCCAGCAGTCACTACCGGGACGGACAAGAGACCCAGTACTTC
CASSHYRDGQETQYF
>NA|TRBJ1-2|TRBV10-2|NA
TGCGCCAGCAGTGCCAATGGACAGTACTATGGCTACACCTTC
CASSANGQYYGYTF
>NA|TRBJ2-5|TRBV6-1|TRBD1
TGTGCCAGTGGGAACGAGCAGGGGGTGAGACCCCAGTACTTC
CASGNEQGVRPQYF
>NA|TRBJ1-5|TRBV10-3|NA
TGTGCCATCAGTGAGTCGGGGGATAGCAATCAGCCCCAGCATTTT
CAISESGDSNQPQHF